Shown below are 7 T cell receptor beta chains from a single sample sequenced in a study of blood T cell repertoires in COVID-19. Sequencing used immunoSEQ multiplex PCR; TCRdb keeps in-frame clones, though not all of them. This table holds under 200,000 clones, about 88% found once. Sequencing was done on a sample of peripheral blood. These TCRs come from a man aged 18 to 30 with acute or convalescent COVID-19.

This clone was picked up one time. The genes are TRBV7-7 and TRBJ2-3, with TRBD2 matching 8 bases. This CDR3 contains 15 residues. CDR1 and CDR2 (germline): SSHAT, FNYEAQ (reference sequence). V lost 5 bases to trimming and J lost 2 bases; unmatched junction nucleotides: 6. This CDR3 reads CASSPGGGATDTQYF. CDR3 sequence (DNA): TGTGCCAGCAGCCCGGGAGGGGGAGCCACAGATACGCAGTATTTT. Variable domain in full (rest from reference TRBV7-7 and TRBJ2-3): GAGVSQSPRYKVTKRGQDVTLRCDPISSHATLYWYQQALGQGPEFLTYFNYEAQPDKSGLPSDRFSAERPEGSISTLTIQRTEQRDSAMYRCASSPGGGATDTQYFGPGTRLTVL.

The chain recombines TRBV19 with TRBJ2-3; tentatively, D is TRBD1 (8 bases). The V gene lost 4 bases and the J gene lost 6 bases, with 14 bases spanning the gap. This CDR3 spans 14 amino acids. In germline, CDR1 is LNHDA, CDR2 SQIVND (reference sequence). The CDR3 DNA follows: TGTGCCAGTAGTACACAGGGGGGGACGGATACGCAGTATTTT. Protein sequence: CASSTQGGTDTQYF.

The genes are TRBV5-4 and TRBJ1-2, with 8 bases fitting TRBD1. The length of the CDR3 is 14 residues. Trimming at V came to 5 bases and at J to 4 bases, leaving 7 bases not matched to a gene. The V gene's germline CDR1 is SGHNT and CDR2 YYREEE (reference sequence). The CDR3 nucleotides read TGTGCCAGCAGGGAGGAGACAGGGGTCTATGGCTACACCTTC. Amino acid sequence: CASREETGVYGYTF. The whole variable domain, remainder taken from reference TRBV5-4 and TRBJ1-2, is ETGVTQSPTHLIKTRGQQVTLRCSSQSGHNTVSWYQQALGQGPQFIFQYYREEENGRGNFPPRFSGLQFPNYSSELNVNALELDDSALYLCASREETGVYGYTFGSGTRLTVV.

This clone has only one observation. This chain connects TRBV6-5 to TRBJ2-1, with a weak D call TRBD2 (5 bases). Germline CDR1 is MNHEY and CDR2 is SVGAGI. The V and J ends lost 5 bases and 6 bases respectively, with 8 bases between them. The CDR3 consists of 12 residues. CDR3 DNA: TGTGCCAGCAGTCCCGGAGGCAATGAGCAGTTCTTC. Translated, it gives CASSPGGNEQFF.

The chain combines TRBV28 with TRBJ1-2; perhaps TRBD1 as D (5 bases). From germline, CDR1 is MDHEN and CDR2 SYDVKM. V was clipped by 3 bases and J by 8 bases, with 10 bases between them. The length of the CDR3 is 12 residues. In nucleotides, the CDR3 is TGTGCCAGCAGTTTCAGGGTTGGCGGCTACACCTTC. Its protein product is CASSFRVGGYTF.

The J gene is TRBJ1-2, the V gene TRBV18; D is undetermined. Germline V lookup: CDR1 KGHSH, CDR2 LQKENI. The CDR3 runs to 15 residues. Trimming pared 3 bases from V and 0 bases from J, leaving 11 bases between. The CDR3 region is CASSPGPRSNYGYTF. As DNA, the CDR3 is TGTGCCAGCTCACCGGGCCCAAGATCTAACTATGGCTACACCTTC.

CDR3 DNA: TGTGCCAGCAGTGGACAGTATAGCAATCAGCCCCAGCATTTT. Protein sequence: CASSGQYSNQPQHF. This rearrangement joins TRBV2 to TRBJ1-5, with a possible D match to TRBD1 (5 bases). CDR3 size: 14 residues. V was cut by 4 bases and J by 0 bases, with 7 bases left in between. Germline V gene data show CDR1 as SNHLY and CDR2 as FYNNEI.